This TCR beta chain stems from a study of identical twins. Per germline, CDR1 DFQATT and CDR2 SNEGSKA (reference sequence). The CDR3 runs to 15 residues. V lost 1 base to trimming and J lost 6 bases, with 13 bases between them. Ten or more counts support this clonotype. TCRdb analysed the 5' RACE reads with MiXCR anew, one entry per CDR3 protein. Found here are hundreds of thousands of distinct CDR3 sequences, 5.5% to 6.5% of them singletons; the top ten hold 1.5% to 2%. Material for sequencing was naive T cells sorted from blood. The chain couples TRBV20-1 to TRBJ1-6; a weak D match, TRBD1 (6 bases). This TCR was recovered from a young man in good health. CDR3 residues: CSARALPRGNSPLHF. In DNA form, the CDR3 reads TGCAGTGCTAGAGCCCTCCCCAGGGGTAATTCACCCCTCCACTTT.